This record looks at one TCR beta chain sequence and its context. The antigen is unknown. Profiled with immunoSEQ multiplex PCR; TCRdb holds only in-frame clones, not every one. The sample includes some 7,000 clones, 81% of them seen just once. V gave up 6 bases and J gave up 1 base; unmatched junction bases: 12. CDR1 is MDHEN and CDR2 is SYDVKM in the germline V gene. This CDR3 is 17 amino acids long. These data are taken from a study of lymphopenia after photon versus proton radiotherapy. Findings and caveats of the study: Under photons, naive T cells and diversity fell while effector/memory populations rose.

V usage is TRBV28 and J usage is TRBJ1-5; 7 nucleotides line up with TRBD1. Material: peripheral blood, obtained from a patient treated with photon-based radiotherapy. This TCR derives from a man between 25 and 39 years old with gastric cancer. Written as DNA, the CDR3 is TGTGCCAGCAGCCTTAACCTCGGGACAGCAAGCAATCAGCCCCAGCATTTT. Its protein is CASSLNLGTASNQPQHF.